The entry below describes one TCR beta chain. What it binds is not known. The entry originates in a study of beta chain features in type 1 diabetes. Across the study: Similarity in age, gender and cell yields was seen between patients and healthy donors. Notes on the study in general: The study found fewer insertions and more deletions at VDJ junctions in type 1 diabetes patients. Moderately but significantly shorter TCRB CDR3s were found in Type 1 diabetes patients in all four CD4+ subsets.

Donors contributed one heparinised blood draw apiece, averaging around 120 mL. The sequenced template was cDNA made from the entire isolated RNA. Sequencing was performed with immunoSEQ multiplex PCR; in TCRdb, only in-frame clones are kept and a portion is missing. The sample includes around 250,000 clones, roughly 20% seen only once; the top ten take less than 0.035%. This TCR was sampled from a woman between 40 and 50 years old with type 1 diabetes. The source material was naive CD4+ T cells from blood.

CDR3 protein: CASSSYGGTEAFF. The CDR3 DNA reads TGTGCCAGCAGCTCCTACGGGGGCACTGAAGCTTTCTTT. The chain is built from TRBV7-3 and TRBJ1-1; the D gene is possibly TRBD1 (5 bases). In germline, CDR1 is SGHTA, CDR2 FQGTGA. The germline V and J ends were trimmed by 4 bases and 4 bases, with 10 bases remaining between them. This CDR3 spans 13 amino acids.